The 19 T cell receptor beta chains in this list originate from one sample, sequenced in a study of blood T cell repertoires in COVID-19. TCRdb's table, derived via immunoSEQ multiplex PCR, lists solely in-frame clones and lacks some. The table records over 200,000 clones, approximately 88% of them present only once. Sequences were obtained from peripheral blood. The receptors derive from a woman in her twenties or thirties with acute or convalescent COVID-19.

The sample holds one count of this clone. The chain uses TRBV19 and TRBJ2-6; weak D call: TRBD1 (6 bases). CDR3 length equals 17 residues. From germline, CDR1 is LNHDA and CDR2 SQIVND (reference sequence). Trimming shortened V by 6 bases and J by 1 base, and 16 bases separated the two germline ends. In nucleotides, the CDR3 is TGTGCCAGTAGGGAACTAGGACAGACATCTGGGGCCAACGTCCTGACTTTC. Translated: CASRELGQTSGANVLTF.

The V gene is TRBV30, the J gene TRBJ2-1; the D gene is possibly TRBD2 (5 bases). V dropped 5 bases and J dropped 9 bases, with 11 bases sitting between them. Germline V CDR1 and CDR2: GTSNPN, SVGIG (reference sequence). This CDR3 has 11 residues. For the CDR3, the DNA is TGTGCCTGGGCTAGAGGGAGTGAGCAGTTCTTC. Its translation: CAWARGSEQFF.

The chain couples TRBV6-5 to TRBJ1-2, with 9 bases that match TRBD1. The CDR3 is 15 amino acids. CDR1 and CDR2 (germline): MNHEY, SVGAGI. The ends lost 5 bases at V and 8 bases at J; junction bases unmatched: 12. CDR3 protein: CASSLGQGAGAGYTF. Here the CDR3 DNA reads TGTGCCAGCAGTCTGGGACAGGGTGCTGGGGCCGGCTACACCTTC.

The chain carries TRBV2 and TRBJ1-1; 11 bases map to TRBD1. The CDR3 is made up of 18 amino acids. CDR1 and CDR2 (germline): SNHLY, FYNNEI. The V and J ends lost 0 bases and 1 base, in that order; junction bases with no gene match: 7. CDR3 coding DNA: TGTGCCAGCAGTGAAGCTAGAAGGGACAGGGGGAGGAACACTGAAGCTTTCTTT. Amino acid sequence: CASSEARRDRGRNTEAFF.

The genes are TRBV14 and TRBJ2-2; D is possibly TRBD2 (6 bases). CDR1 SGHDN and CDR2 FVKESK come from the germline V gene. This CDR3 spans 13 amino acids. V gave up 4 bases and J gave up 6 bases, with 9 bases separating them. The CDR3 sequence is CASSLRLAGELFF. The CDR3 nucleotides read TGTGCCAGCAGCCTACGACTAGCCGGGGAGCTGTTTTTT.

The chain has TRBV7-6 and TRBJ2-2; D is uncertain. The CDR3 totals 12 residues. In germline, CDR1 is SGHVS, CDR2 FNYEAQ. V lost 10 bases, J lost 3 bases, and 9 bases lay in between. The CDR3, as DNA: TGTGCCATCGGTGTCGACACCGGGGAGCTGTTTTTT. Translating it yields CAIGVDTGELFF.

Turning to this clone: Other DNA sequences in the sample encode the same CDR3. The V gene is TRBV5-1, the J gene TRBJ1-1; TRBD1 might be the D (5 bases). V lost 0 bases to trimming and J lost 1 base, with 7 bases between them. CDR3 length equals 14 residues. Germline values: CDR1 SGHRS, CDR2 YFSETQ. Here the CDR3 DNA reads TGCGCCAGCAGCTTGGTTCAGGGGAACACTGAAGCTTTCTTT. This sequence encodes CASSLVQGNTEAFF.

The chain employs TRBV24-1 and TRBJ2-5; possible D gene TRBD2, 7 bases. Germline V lookup: CDR1 KGHDR, CDR2 SFDVKD. Trimming left V 5 bases short and J 1 base short, with 13 bases between. The CDR3 is 15 amino acids. Here the CDR3 reads CATSGGGRSQETQYF. CDR3 sequence (DNA): TGTGCCACCAGTGGGGGGGGGCGCTCCCAAGAGACCCAGTACTTC.

The chain recombines TRBV4-1 with TRBJ1-5, with D hard to call. This CDR3 spans 17 amino acids. Trimming cost V 1 base and J 0 bases, with 13 bases left between them. Germline assignment: CDR1 MGHRA and CDR2 YSYEKL. CDR3 residues: CASSQVPPGDSNQPQHF. CDR3 in DNA: TGCGCCAGCAGCCAAGTTCCCCCCGGGGATAGCAATCAGCCCCAGCATTTT.

The V gene is TRBV25-1, the J gene TRBJ1-1; TRBD1 matches at 8 bases. The germline V gene has CDR1 MGHDK and CDR2 SYGVNS. This CDR3 spans 14 amino acids. Losses at the gene ends were 6 bases for V and 1 base for J; bases not matched to a gene: 4. CDR3 region: CASRGTGWNTEAFF. CDR3 DNA: TGTGCCAGCAGAGGGACAGGTTGGAACACTGAAGCTTTCTTT. The whole variable domain, remainder taken from reference TRBV25-1 and TRBJ1-1, is EADIYQTPRYLVIGTGKKITLECSQTMGHDKMYWYQQDPGMELHLIHYSYGVNSTEKGDLSSESTVSRIRTEHFPLTLESARPSHTSQYLCASRGTGWNTEAFFGQGTRLTVV.

The rearrangement joins TRBV15 to TRBJ2-2; 7 bases map to TRBD2. V was pared by 1 base and J by 6 bases, with 2 bases of the junction left unmatched. This CDR3 has 14 residues. Germline CDR1 and CDR2: LNHNV and YYDKDF (reference sequence). CDR3 region: CATSRGGGPGELFF. As DNA, the CDR3 is TGTGCCACCAGCAGAGGGGGGGGACCCGGGGAGCTGTTTTTT. The variable domain in full, with the rest retrieved from reference TRBV15 and TRBJ2-2, is DAMVIQNPRYQVTQFGKPVTLSCSQTLNHNVMYWYQQKSSQAPKLLFHYYDKDFNNEADTPDNFQSRRPNTSFCFLDIRSPGLGDTAMYLCATSRGGGPGELFFGEGSRLTVL.

The chain combines TRBV6-5 with TRBJ2-7; D ambiguous. The CDR3 has 14 residues. V was shortened by 0 bases and J by 0 bases, with 6 bases between the two germline ends. Looked up from germline, CDR1 is MNHEY and CDR2 is SVGAGI. The CDR3 DNA sequence: TGTGCCAGCAGTTACTCGGTAGCCTCCTACGAGCAGTACTTC. Translating it yields CASSYSVASYEQYF.

The CDR3 here is CASSSGSVPDTQYF. The CDR3 DNA reads TGTGCCAGCTCCAGCGGGAGTGTCCCAGATACGCAGTATTTT. The chain is built from TRBV6-5 and TRBJ2-3; TRBD2 aligns across 8 bases. Trimming took 8 bases from V and 4 from J; bases not matched to a gene: 8. The CDR3 extends over 14 amino acids. CDR1 and CDR2 from the germline V gene are MNHEY and SVGAGI.

V gene TRBV30 combines with J gene TRBJ2-3, with 7 bases aligning to TRBD2. CDR1 GTSNPN and CDR2 SVGIG come from the germline V gene (reference sequence). After removal of 2 bases from V and 6 bases from J, the junction contained 5 bases not matched to a gene. CDR3 length equals 13 residues. The CDR3 nucleotides read TGTGCCTGGAGTCTGCTTAGCGGGGATACGCAGTATTTT. This gives the protein CAWSLLSGDTQYF.

This clone has a single count. The chain combines TRBV6-5 with TRBJ2-2, with 8 bases aligning to TRBD2. The CDR3 consists of 14 residues. Germline V gene sequence: CDR1 MNHEY, CDR2 SVGAGI. V trimming: 6 bases; J trimming: 7 bases; junction bases outside the gene matches: 7. The CDR3 loop reads CASSLRGGNGELFF. The CDR3 coding sequence is TGTGCCAGCAGCCTCCGCGGGGGGAACGGGGAGCTGTTTTTT.

This chain joins TRBV27 and TRBJ1-2; 8 bases are a match to TRBD1. The germline V gene encodes CDR1 MNHEY and CDR2 SMNVEV (reference sequence). The CDR3 runs 13 residues. Trimming removed 6 bases from V and 8 bases from J; junction bases left unmatched: 8. CDR3 amino acids: CASRLGGTGGYTF. CDR3 DNA sequence: TGTGCCAGCAGATTAGGGGGGACAGGAGGCTACACCTTC.

This clone has at least ten counts. The rearrangement joins TRBV7-3 to TRBJ2-5; the match to TRBD2 covers 9 bases. V gave up 4 bases and J gave up 5 bases; unmatched junction bases: 8. The length of the CDR3 is 15 residues. Germline V gene data show CDR1 as SGHTA and CDR2 as FQGTGA. CDR3 bases: TGTGCCAGCAGCTACACTAGCGGGCCTTTGGAGACCCAGTACTTC. This translates into CASSYTSGPLETQYF. Combining the CDR3 with reference TRBV7-3 and TRBJ2-5 gives the whole variable domain GAGVSQTPSNKVTEKGKYVELRCDPISGHTALYWYRQSLGQGPEFLIYFQGTGAADDSGLPNDRFFAVRPEGSVSTLKIQRTERGDSAVYLCASSYTSGPLETQYFGPGTRLLVL.

This sequence joins TRBV7-9 and TRBJ2-1; 9 bases fit TRBD2. CDR3 length equals 18 residues. V shed 2 bases and J 2 bases; nucleotides not matched to a gene: 10. CDR1 is SEHNR and CDR2 is FQNEAQ in the germline V gene (reference sequence). CDR3 nucleotide sequence: TGTGCCAGCAGCTTAAGCCGGGGTCTAGCGGGACCCTACAATGAGCAGTTCTTC. Its translation is CASSLSRGLAGPYNEQFF.

In DNA form, the CDR3 reads TGTGCCAGCAGTTCCTTGACTAGCGGGAGGGTCTACAATGAGCAGTTCTTC. Residues: CASSSLTSGRVYNEQFF. The rearrangement links TRBV6-2 or TRBV6-3 to TRBJ2-1, with TRBD2 matching over 14 bases. Germline CDR1 and CDR2: MNHEY and SVGEGT. This CDR3 has 17 amino acids. The ends lost 4 bases at V and 3 bases at J; junction bases unmatched: 5.